Each of the 24 T cell receptor beta chains below was sequenced from the same sample in a study of blood T cell repertoires in COVID-19. Using immunoSEQ multiplex PCR, the repertoire was profiled, and TCRdb retains in-frame clones only, with some absent. The sample lists under 500,000 clones, around 88% occurring once. Sequencing used peripheral blood. The receptors come from a woman aged 30 to 39 with acute or convalescent COVID-19.

The V gene is TRBV27, the J gene TRBJ2-5; a weak D match, TRBD1 (5 bases). V lost 6 bases and J lost 5, with 10 bases in between. CDR1 and CDR2 from the germline V gene are MNHEY and SMNVEV (reference sequence). CDR3 length equals 12 residues. CDR3 protein: CASRGALETQYF. CDR3 bases: TGTGCCAGCAGAGGGGCCCTCGAGACCCAGTACTTC.

The chain combines TRBV5-5 with TRBJ1-5; a possible D gene is TRBD1 (6 bases). CDR1 is SGHKS, CDR2 YYEKEE, per germline (reference sequence). This CDR3 spans 13 amino acids. V gave up 2 bases and J gave up 5 bases, with 8 bases separating them. CDR3 protein: CASSLYRDQPQHF. In nucleotides, the CDR3 is TGTGCCAGCAGCTTATACAGGGATCAGCCCCAGCATTTT.

This chain joins TRBV9 and TRBJ1-2, with D perhaps TRBD1 (6 bases). The V end was cut by 3 bases, the J end by 4 bases, with 13 bases between. Germline V gene sequence: CDR1 SGDLS, CDR2 YYNGEE. This CDR3 region has 14 residues. This CDR3 reads CASSDTGPLYGYTF. The CDR3 DNA is TGTGCCAGCAGCGACACAGGGCCTCTCTATGGCTACACCTTC.

The gene calls are TRBV19 and TRBJ2-1; D may be TRBD1 (6 bases). The CDR3 is made up of 15 amino acids. Looked up from germline, CDR1 is LNHDA and CDR2 is SQIVND (reference sequence). V was cut by 7 bases and J by 5 bases, with 18 bases left in between. The DNA of the CDR3 is TGTGCCAGTACAGGACCCTCGACAGGAGACAATGAGCAGTTCTTC. The encoded protein is CASTGPSTGDNEQFF.

The chain couples TRBV28 to TRBJ2-7; D gene ambiguous. The V end lost 6 bases, the J end lost 0 bases, and 15 bases lay between the germline ends. Germline V gives CDR1 MDHEN, CDR2 SYDVKM. The CDR3 spans 15 residues. The CDR3 DNA is TGTGCCAGCAGGCCAAGTCAGGCGCGCTCCTACGAGCAGTACTTC. Its protein is CASRPSQARSYEQYF.

This chain joins TRBV19 and TRBJ1-5; no clear D. Trimming left V 0 bases short and J 7 bases short, with 25 bases between. Germline loops: CDR1 LNHDA, CDR2 SQIVND (reference sequence). The CDR3 totals 19 residues. The CDR3 here is CASSIDGEPGPPPQQPQHF. CDR3 DNA sequence: TGTGCCAGTAGTATAGATGGGGAGCCAGGACCGCCACCCCAGCAGCCCCAGCATTTT.

CDR3 sequence reads: CASTDNYEQYF. The CDR3 DNA reads TGTGCCAGCACTGACAACTACGAGCAGTACTTC. J is TRBJ2-7 and V is TRBV2; D gene ambiguous. The CDR3 is 11 residues long. Looked up from germline, CDR1 is SNHLY and CDR2 is FYNNEI. V lost 7 bases and J lost 3, with 7 bases in between.

This rearrangement joins TRBV6-1 to TRBJ2-7; weak D call: TRBD1 (8 bases). V was clipped by 4 bases and J by 2 bases, with 18 bases between them. Germline CDR1 and CDR2: MNHNS and SASEGT. The CDR3 consists of 16 residues. CDR3 nucleotide sequence: TGTGCCAGCAGTGCCGGACAGGGACTACCCACCTACGAGCAGTACTTC. The encoded protein is CASSAGQGLPTYEQYF.

The gene calls are TRBV5-6 and TRBJ1-5, with D maybe TRBD1 (5 bases). Between the trimmed V and J ends, which lost 2 bases and 3 bases, there was a span of 9 bases. This CDR3 is built from 14 residues. Germline assignment: CDR1 SGHDT and CDR2 YYEEEE. CDR3 in amino acids: CASSLSGYNQPQHF. In nucleotides, the CDR3 is TGTGCCAGCAGCTTATCAGGGTACAATCAGCCCCAGCATTTT.

CDR3 bases: TGTGCCAGCAGCCTTCCGGAGAAAGATACGCAGTATTTT. It is translated as CASSLPEKDTQYF. The V and J genes are TRBV12-3 or TRBV12-4 and TRBJ2-3; no clear D gene. CDR3 length: 13 residues. V was shortened by 6 bases and J by 5 bases, with 12 bases between the two germline ends.

The CDR3 nucleotides read TGTGCCAGCAGTCGAGGACAAAGGGGCACTGAAGCTTTCTTT. Protein product: CASSRGQRGTEAFF. This chain links TRBV6-5 with TRBJ1-1; a weak D match, TRBD1 (5 bases). CDR3 length: 14 residues. Germline CDR1 and CDR2: MNHEY and SVGAGI. Trimming cost V 5 bases and J 4 bases, with 14 bases left between them.

V usage is TRBV3-1 (or the pseudogene TRBV3-2) and J usage is TRBJ1-4, with 10 positions matching TRBD1. After removal of 4 bases from V and 7 bases from J, the junction contained 6 bases not matched to a gene. Germline V gene data show CDR1 as LGHDT and CDR2 as YNNKEL (reference sequence). The CDR3 runs 15 residues. CDR3 sequence: CASSRRDRGSEKLFF. The CDR3 nucleotides are TGTGCCAGCAGCCGACGGGACAGGGGAAGTGAAAAACTGTTTTTT.

The chain recombines TRBV5-1 with TRBJ2-3, with TRBD2 matching over 9 bases. The V gene end was trimmed by 3 bases and the J gene end by 2 bases; junction bases not matched to a gene: 10. The CDR3 runs to 17 residues. CDR1 is SGHRS and CDR2 is YFSETQ in the germline V gene. The DNA of the CDR3 is TGCGCCAGCAGCTGGCCCCCCGGCGGGGGGGCCACAGATACGCAGTATTTT. Protein sequence: CASSWPPGGGATDTQYF.

In nucleotides, the CDR3 is TGTGCCTGGAGCCAGGGACTTTTAGAGCAGCCCCAGCATTTT. Residues: CAWSQGLLEQPQHF. This chain connects TRBV30 to TRBJ1-5; D perhaps matches TRBD1 (5 bases). This CDR3 has 14 residues. V shed 3 bases and J shed 7 bases, with 16 bases lying between them. Germline V gene data show CDR1 as GTSNPN and CDR2 as SVGIG (reference sequence).

The CDR3 nucleotides read TGTGCCAGCAGTGAGGCCCAGGGATTGGGCTACACCTTC. As protein: CASSEAQGLGYTF. The rearrangement joins TRBV2 to TRBJ1-2, with a possible D match to TRBD1 (5 bases). This CDR3 region has 13 residues. Germline V CDR1 and CDR2: SNHLY, FYNNEI. V gave up 3 bases and J gave up 8 bases, with 13 bases separating them.

This chain joins TRBV6-2 or TRBV6-3 and TRBJ2-3; D is unclear. The CDR3 has 13 residues. Trimming cost V 4 bases and J 5 bases, with 10 bases left between them. The germline V gene encodes CDR1 MNHEY and CDR2 SVGEGT. CDR3 DNA: TGTGCCAGCAGTTCGAGCCATCTAGATACGCAGTATTTT. Protein product: CASSSSHLDTQYF.

V usage is TRBV5-1 and J usage is TRBJ1-2; D might be TRBD1 (6 bases). Trimming took off 2 bases at V and 7 bases at J, with 12 bases between the two ends. Germline CDR1 reads SGHRS; CDR2 reads YFSETQ. This CDR3 region has 13 residues. DNA for the CDR3: TGCGCCAGCAGCTTAACAGGGCTGAGTGGCTACACCTTC. This gives the protein CASSLTGLSGYTF.

The chain combines TRBV7-2 with TRBJ2-1, with D perhaps matching TRBD2 (6 bases). The CDR3 runs to 14 residues. CDR1 SGHTA and CDR2 FQGNSA come from the germline V gene. V was shortened by 6 bases and J by 1 base, with 10 bases between the two germline ends. CDR3 region: CASRDGGSYNEQFF. The CDR3 DNA sequence: TGTGCCAGCAGGGACGGGGGATCCTACAATGAGCAGTTCTTC.

The chain is built from TRBV21-1 and TRBJ1-5; the DNA was not compared with TRBD1, the D call given in the table. TRBV21-1 constitutes a pseudogene. This CDR3 has 16 residues. CDR3 protein: CASSAETGSKGQPQHF. The CDR3 bases are TGTGCCAGCAGCGCCGAAACAGGGTCGAAGGGGCAGCCCCAGCATTTT.

The gene calls are TRBV18 and TRBJ1-1; 8 nucleotides line up with TRBD1. CDR3 size: 13 residues. The V and J ends lost 3 bases and 8 bases, in that order; junction bases with no gene match: 5. Germline CDR1 is KGHSH and CDR2 is LQKENI. CDR3 nucleotide sequence: TGTGCCAGCTCACCGACAGGGGCGAGGGAAGCTTTCTTT. This encodes CASSPTGAREAFF.

The rearrangement uses TRBV3-1 (or the pseudogene TRBV3-2) and TRBJ2-1; TRBD1 aligns across 7 bases. The trim removed 4 bases at V and 2 bases at J, leaving 8 bases unmatched. This CDR3 has 16 residues. Germline V gene sequence: CDR1 LGHDT, CDR2 YNNKEL (reference sequence). CDR3 sequence: CASSPLGQKTYNEQFF. The CDR3 DNA is TGTGCCAGCAGCCCGCTGGGACAGAAAACCTACAATGAGCAGTTCTTC.

This chain's CDR3 is CASSLEGPNTEAFF. CDR3 nucleotides: TGCGCCAGCAGCTTGGAGGGGCCGAACACTGAAGCTTTCTTT. The chain couples TRBV5-1 to TRBJ1-1; maybe TRBD1 (5 bases). The germline V and J ends were trimmed by 0 bases and 1 base, with 7 bases remaining between them. Germline CDR1 SGHRS, CDR2 YFSETQ. There are 14 residues in the CDR3.

The chain is built from TRBV9 and TRBJ2-1; maybe TRBD2 (5 bases). V lost 4 bases and J 3 bases, leaving 8 bases between the germline ends. Germline-derived CDR1 and CDR2 are SGDLS and YYNGEE. The CDR3 is made up of 13 amino acids. CDR3 region: CASSYRDYNEQFF. CDR3 DNA sequence: TGTGCCAGCAGCTACCGGGACTACAATGAGCAGTTCTTC.

V and J are TRBV3-1 (or the pseudogene TRBV3-2) and TRBJ1-1; weak D call: TRBD1 (6 bases). The CDR3 is made up of 12 amino acids. The germline V gene has CDR1 LGHDT and CDR2 YNNKEL (reference sequence). Trimming stripped 4 bases from V and 7 bases from J, with 10 bases between. This CDR3 reads CASSPNRVEAFF. Written as DNA, the CDR3 is TGTGCCAGCAGCCCGAACAGGGTTGAAGCTTTCTTT.